These T cell receptor beta chains were read from a single sample in a study of Ad26.COV2.S vaccination and SARS-CoV-2 variants. Clones were sequenced by immunoSEQ multiplex PCR, and TCRdb holds only the in-frame ones, with some missing. The table lists hundreds of thousands of clones, 90% of them singletons. Sample: peripheral blood, taken in a trial of Ad26.COV2.S vaccine versus placebo. The source of these receptors is a person between 18 and 59 years old who received the Ad26.COV2.S COVID-19 vaccine or a placebo. The conserved cysteine and the conserved F or W are not part of the CDR3 here. Fields, in order: clone size, J gene, V gene, D gene, CDR3 protein. The D gene is left open where the match is weak. Size values are once, few and many counts, or a class for expanded clones, and some rows have none.

>.|TRBJ2-3|TRBV5-1|.
ASSLGGGTDTQY
>.|TRBJ2-1|TRBV28|.
ASSSLQGGSAYNEQF
>.|TRBJ2-3|TRBV4-3|.
ASSQDLLANTQY
>.|TRBJ2-7|TRBV19|.
ASSIAGGAADSYEQY
>.|TRBJ2-5|TRBV4-2|.
ASSQEEGKTQY
>.|TRBJ2-2|TRBV27|TRBD2
ASSLVAGSMTGELF
>few|TRBJ2-7|TRBV7-9|TRBD1
ASSAWTGRLEQY
>.|TRBJ1-4|TRBV19|.
ASSLRGVNEKLF
>.|TRBJ1-3|TRBV6-6|TRBD1
ASSRDSKTGNTIY
>.|TRBJ2-2|TRBV11-3|.
ASSQQGGELF
>.|TRBJ2-7|TRBV4-3|.
ASSQDLQYEQY
>.|TRBJ2-3|TRBV30|.
AWSVGQNTDTQY
>.|TRBJ2-2|TRBV10-3|TRBD2
AISATSGVSGELF
>.|TRBJ2-3|TRBV6-1|TRBD1
ASSAKRQGPPRDTQY
>.|TRBJ2-5|TRBV5-8|.
ASSLVQTQETQY
>.|TRBJ2-7|TRBV7-3|.
ASSLIPGTEQY
>.|TRBJ2-7|TRBV7-8|.
ASSHRQADYEQY
>.|TRBJ2-7|TRBV13|.
ASSTSTNYEQY
>.|TRBJ1-5|TRBV7-8|.
ASSLWADQPQH
>.|TRBJ2-1|TRBV19|TRBD2
ASRTGTRVNEQF
>.|TRBJ2-1|TRBV9|.
ASSVGYSSYNEQF
>.|TRBJ1-6|TRBV6-5|TRBD1
ASSSPTQGRESPLH
>.|TRBJ1-5|TRBV7-9|.
ASSADGPNQPQH
>.|TRBJ1-1|TRBV7-2|.
ASSPSGEGTEAF
>once|TRBJ2-1|TRBV4-1|TRBD2
ASSQGSGPHNEQF
>.|TRBJ2-3|TRBV19|TRBD1
ASSTGQGRAMADTQY
>.|TRBJ2-2|TRBV5-4|TRBD2
ASSLELAGGELF
>.|TRBJ2-7|TRBV6-2/TRBV6-3|TRBD2
ASSYLSGSSYEQY
>.|TRBJ1-1|TRBV9|TRBD1
DYRGNTEAF
>once|TRBJ2-7|TRBV5-1|.
ASIGRGEQY
>few|TRBJ2-1|TRBV5-6|TRBD1
ASSFTGARNEQF
>once|TRBJ2-7|TRBV4-1|.
ASSQDPQYEQY
>.|TRBJ1-5|TRBV2|.
ASSPSLALNQPQH
>.|TRBJ2-7|TRBV11-2|.
ASSPTPQVYEQY
>.|TRBJ2-7|TRBV18|.
ASSPPEGITYEQY
>.|TRBJ1-2|TRBV7-9|.
ASSPGGGVKIYGYT
>.|TRBJ2-7|TRBV7-2|.
ASSYSIYYEQY
>.|TRBJ2-1|TRBV19|.
ASSRGDRDNEQF
>.|TRBJ1-1|TRBV19|.
ASSIQTNTEAF
>.|TRBJ1-1|TRBV7-9|.
ASSKVTVARNTEAF
>.|TRBJ2-7|TRBV14|TRBD2
ASSQELAGGEQY
>.|TRBJ2-5|TRBV5-6|.
ASSSTVQETQY
>.|TRBJ2-2|TRBV15|.
ATALAVRNTGELF
>once|TRBJ2-7|TRBV7-2|TRBD1
ASSLTTGQGFKQY
>.|TRBJ1-5|TRBV9|TRBD1
ASSILTGEPFYSNQPQH
>.|TRBJ1-5|TRBV19|.
ASSPLGRGSNQPQH
>.|TRBJ2-7|TRBV14|TRBD2
ASSPTSGDAYEQY